The TCR beta chain under discussion was sequenced for a study of blood T cells in healthy people across ages (dated by TCRdb to the mid-2010s). Context from the whole study: In model experiments, template switching captured roughly one uniquely barcoded TCR beta cDNA molecule for every two T cells. The study measured age-related changes in TCR beta repertoire diversity using deep sequencing normalized with unique cDNA molecular identifiers. The donors were split into four age groups: young (average 16 years), middle-aged (39), aged (more than 60) and long-lived (over 80). Donors of different ages were randomly distributed across sequencing lanes to avoid experimental bias. For two donors (one aged 18 to 30 and one aged 80 or older), the study analyzed two additional independent replicas of 1 million unique cDNA reads from the same blood draw.

The 40 or so donors, aged roughly 6 to 90 years, were systemically healthy Caucasian individuals from Russia. Roughly 11 milliliters of peripheral blood were drawn from each donor into EDTA-treated Vacutainer tubes. PBMCs were isolated by Ficoll-Paque density-gradient centrifugation, with at least 7 million obtained per sample. Trizol reagent was used to extract total RNA from PBMCs, with at least 5.5 micrograms per sample. Naive CD45RAhigh/CD27high T cell percentages were measured by flow cytometry on a PBMC aliquot from every donor. This clonotype was observed at least ten times. Its antigen is not yet known. Per-base quality was not reported, and no clone a single base away is much larger than it. CDR1 and CDR2 are drawn from the germline V gene (reference sequence): DFQATT, SNEGSKA. V loses 1 base, J loses 2 bases, and the germline ends lie 13 bases apart. Inclusive of the bounding cysteine and phenylalanine, the CDR3 is 15 residues long. Just the 45-base CDR3 DNA is kept, in frame starting at base 1.

The library was made by 5' RACE. TCRdb shows the sequencer as Illumina HiSeq 2500. A second PCR of about 7 to 12 cycles was run with a J-beta primer mix and a sample-barcoded 5' primer. A unique molecular identifier was introduced onto each TCR beta cDNA molecule by a template-switch 5' adaptor carrying 12 random nucleotides. Each sample yielded at least 2.5 million CDR3-containing paired-end reads. First-strand cDNA was synthesized from all RNA with the Mint cDNA synthesis kit, primed by a TRBC-specific oligonucleotide. Following uracil-DNA glycosylase treatment, a first 18-cycle PCR with universal primers M1SS and BC2_uni_R was performed on all cDNA. On the authors' methods: For normalization, 1 million high-quality reads, each with a distinct molecular identifier, were randomly selected from each sample. Reads sharing molecular identifiers were discarded rather than binned into consensus sequences. MiTCR, run with a Q25 quality threshold and the strictest error-elimination algorithm, handled CDR3 identification, clonotype clustering and error correction. Lower-bound total TCR beta diversity was estimated with a nonparametric unseen species model using Euler transformation. TCRdb ran its own pipeline on the public reads, namely fastp trimming at Q25 and MiXCR clone calling, and kept in-frame beta chains. Each entry merges the rows of one CDR3 protein and shows their most common DNA and genes. TCRdb's processing, not the authors' own work, is the source of the V and J calls. Across this sample there are hundreds of thousands of distinct CDR3 sequences, with 40% to 45% seen only once. The top ten constitute 30% of the sample.

Summary of the overall study and its limitations: As age increased, observed TCR beta diversity per million T cells dropped in a roughly linear way, and a significant reduction was already evident by age 40. Because profiling used bulk unsorted PBMCs, naive and antigen-experienced compartments could not be compared conclusively. Because donor CMV infection status was unknown, age-related changes in expanded clonotypes were potentially confounded. Estimates of total diversity based on one million sequenced T cells were regarded as lower bounds and as underestimates. Compared with the aged group, the long-lived group had more naive CD4+ T cells, fewer expanded clones and increased TCR diversity, suggesting age selection. A strong correlation was found between observed TCR beta diversity and the percentage of naive T cells measured by flow cytometry.

The sequence came from a man at least 80 years old in good health. Sequencing input: blood. Rearrangement joined TRBV20-1 to TRBJ2-3, with the D gene not confidently named. In nucleotides, the sequence is TGCAGTGCTAGAGCAGATGGGTTTACCACAGATACGCAGTATTTT. Translated, this gives CSARADGFTTDTQYF.